Described below is a single T cell receptor beta chain sequence and its context. The data belong to a study of CD8+CD57+ T cells in acquired aplastic anemia. Before being chosen for sequencing, patients had shown CD8+CD57+ cell expansion by flow cytometry. Each patient gave a blood sample that was collected before any therapy had been received. Genomic DNA was employed as the template in profiling TCR beta VDJ and CDR3. TCRdb fed the reads into MiXCR, producing one record per CDR3 protein. Of under 200,000 distinct CDR3 sequences in the sample, roughly half were seen once. The source is a human donor with aplastic anemia. The sample consisted of sorted CD4+, CD8+, or CD8+CD57+ T cells (not recorded which) from PBMCs.

CDR3 nucleotides: TGCAGTGCCCGTGGACAGACGGGTACTGAAGCTTTCTTT. Encoded protein: CSARGQTGTEAFF. The chain combines TRBV20-1 with TRBJ1-1; tentative D call: TRBD1 (6 bases). Trimming pared 6 bases from V and 5 bases from J, leaving 16 bases between. The CDR3 consists of 13 residues. Germline V gene data show CDR1 as DFQATT and CDR2 as SNEGSKA (reference sequence).